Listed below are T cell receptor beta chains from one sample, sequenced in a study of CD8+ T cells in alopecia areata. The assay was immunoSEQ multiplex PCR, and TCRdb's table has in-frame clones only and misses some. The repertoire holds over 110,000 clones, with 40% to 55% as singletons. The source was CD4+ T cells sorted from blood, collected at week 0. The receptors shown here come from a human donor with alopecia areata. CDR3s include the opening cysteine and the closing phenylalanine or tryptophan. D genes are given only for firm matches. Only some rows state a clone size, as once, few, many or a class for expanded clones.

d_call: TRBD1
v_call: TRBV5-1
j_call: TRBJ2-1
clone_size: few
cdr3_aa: CASSLRGQGSVEQFF
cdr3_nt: TGCGCCAGCAGCTTGAGGGGACAGGGTTCGGTTGAGCAGTTCTTC

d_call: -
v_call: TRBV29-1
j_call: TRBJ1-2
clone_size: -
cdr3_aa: CSVEGIPNYGYTF
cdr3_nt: TGCAGCGTTGAAGGGATTCCTAACTATGGCTACACCTTC

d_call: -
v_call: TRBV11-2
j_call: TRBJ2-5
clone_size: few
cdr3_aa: CASSDQGRETQYF
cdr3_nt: TGTGCCAGCAGCGACCAGGGGAGAGAGACCCAGTACTTC

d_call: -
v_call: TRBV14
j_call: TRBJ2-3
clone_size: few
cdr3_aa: CASSRGEYTDTQYF
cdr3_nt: TGTGCCAGCAGCCGAGGGGAATACACAGATACGCAGTATTTT

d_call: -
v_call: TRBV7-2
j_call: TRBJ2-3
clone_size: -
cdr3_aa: CASSWSRSTDTQYF
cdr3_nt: TGTGCCAGCAGCTGGAGCAGGAGCACAGATACGCAGTATTTT

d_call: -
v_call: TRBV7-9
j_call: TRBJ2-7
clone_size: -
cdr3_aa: CASSLAREPSYF
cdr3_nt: TGTGCCAGCAGCTTAGCCCGGGAACCCTCCTACTTC

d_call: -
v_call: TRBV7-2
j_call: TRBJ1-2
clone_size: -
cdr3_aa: CASSLGRIHHYGYTF
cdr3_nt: TGTGCCAGCAGCCTCGGACGGATCCATCACTATGGCTACACCTTC

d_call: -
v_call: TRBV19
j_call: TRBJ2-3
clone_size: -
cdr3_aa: CASSETGIAAWGVTQYF
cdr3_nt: TGTGCCAGTAGTGAGACAGGGATCGCCGCTTGGGGGGTTACGCAGTATTTT

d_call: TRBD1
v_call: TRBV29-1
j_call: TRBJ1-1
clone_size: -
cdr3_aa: CSAATGVGTEAFF
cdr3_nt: TGCAGCGCCGCGACAGGGGTGGGGACTGAAGCTTTCTTT

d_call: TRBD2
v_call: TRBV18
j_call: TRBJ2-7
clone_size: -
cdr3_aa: CASSPGTSGRLASEQYF
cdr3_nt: TGTGCCAGCTCACCTGGGACTAGCGGGAGGTTGGCTTCCGAGCAGTACTTC

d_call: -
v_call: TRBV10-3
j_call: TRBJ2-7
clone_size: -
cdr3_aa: CAISGATGRGEQYF
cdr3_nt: TGTGCCATCAGCGGGGCCACGGGGAGAGGCGAGCAGTACTTC

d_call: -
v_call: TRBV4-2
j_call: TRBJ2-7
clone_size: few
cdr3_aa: CASSLRGEQYF
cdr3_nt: TGTGCCAGCAGCCTTAGGGGCGAGCAGTACTTC

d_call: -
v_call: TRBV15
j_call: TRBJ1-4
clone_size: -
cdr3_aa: CATSRDRDTNEKLFF
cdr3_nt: TGTGCCACCAGCAGAGACCGGGACACAAATGAAAAACTGTTTTTT

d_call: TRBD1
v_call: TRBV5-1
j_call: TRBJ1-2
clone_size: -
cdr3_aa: CASSSNTGANYGYTF
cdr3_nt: TGCGCCAGCAGCTCAAACACAGGGGCGAACTATGGCTACACCTTC

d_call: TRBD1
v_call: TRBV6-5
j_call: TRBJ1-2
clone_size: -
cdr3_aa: CASSSGTGDYGYTF
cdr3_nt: TGTGCCAGCAGTTCCGGGACAGGGGACTATGGCTACACCTTC

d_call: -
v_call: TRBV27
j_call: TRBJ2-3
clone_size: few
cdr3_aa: CASRGIGSTDTQYF
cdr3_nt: TGTGCCAGTAGGGGTATTGGCAGCACAGATACGCAGTATTTT

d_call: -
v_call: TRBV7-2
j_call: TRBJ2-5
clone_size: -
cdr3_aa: CASSPFRQVETQYF
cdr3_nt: TGTGCCAGCAGCCCCTTTCGACAGGTTGAGACCCAGTACTTC

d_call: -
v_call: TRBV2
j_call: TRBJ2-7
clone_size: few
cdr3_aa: CASSIRGGQYF
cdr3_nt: TGTGCCAGCAGTATCAGGGGGGGGCAGTACTTC

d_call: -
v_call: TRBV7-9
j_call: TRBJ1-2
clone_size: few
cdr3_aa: CASSLTGHGYTF
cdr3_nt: TGTGCCAGCAGCTTAACAGGGCACGGCTACACCTTC

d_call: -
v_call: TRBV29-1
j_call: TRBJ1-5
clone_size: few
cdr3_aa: CSVEGPQPQHF
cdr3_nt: TGCAGCGTTGAAGGTCCTCAGCCCCAGCATTTT

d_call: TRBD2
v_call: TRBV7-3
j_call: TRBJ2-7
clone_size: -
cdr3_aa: CASSLGLAGDEQYF
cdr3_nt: TGTGCCAGCAGCCTAGGACTAGCGGGAGACGAGCAGTACTTC

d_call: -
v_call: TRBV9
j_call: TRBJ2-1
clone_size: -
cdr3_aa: CASSGGYYNEQFF
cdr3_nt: TGTGCCAGCAGCGGCGGCTATTACAATGAGCAGTTCTTC

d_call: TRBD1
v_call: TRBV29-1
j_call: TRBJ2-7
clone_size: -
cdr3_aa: CSTKGARYEQYF
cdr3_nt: TGCAGCACCAAGGGGGCGCGGTACGAGCAGTACTTC

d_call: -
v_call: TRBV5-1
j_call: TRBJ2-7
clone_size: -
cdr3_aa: CASSLVGENYEQYF
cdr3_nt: TGCGCCAGCAGCTTGGTGGGAGAGAATTACGAGCAGTACTTC

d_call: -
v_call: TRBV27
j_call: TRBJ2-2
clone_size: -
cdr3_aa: CASSWGQNTGELFF
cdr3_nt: TGTGCCAGCAGTTGGGGACAAAACACCGGGGAGCTGTTTTTT

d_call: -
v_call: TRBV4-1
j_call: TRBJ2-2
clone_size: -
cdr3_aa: CASRAFSVASGELFF
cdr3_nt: TGCGCCAGCAGAGCTTTCTCCGTAGCCTCCGGGGAGCTGTTTTTT

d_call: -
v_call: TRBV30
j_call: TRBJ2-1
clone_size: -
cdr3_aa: CAWRSGAEQFF
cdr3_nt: TGTGCCTGGAGGTCGGGAGCTGAGCAGTTCTTC

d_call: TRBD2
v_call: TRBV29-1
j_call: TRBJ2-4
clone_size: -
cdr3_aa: CSGWTSGNIQYF
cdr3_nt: TGCAGCGGGTGGACTAGCGGGAACATTCAGTACTTC

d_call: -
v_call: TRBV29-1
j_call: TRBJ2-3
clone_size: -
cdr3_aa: CSVVVPGTQYF
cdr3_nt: TGCAGCGTTGTAGTCCCGGGTACGCAGTATTTT

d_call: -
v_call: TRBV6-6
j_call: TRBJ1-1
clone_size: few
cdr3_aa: CASTWAPQVVAFF
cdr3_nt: TGTGCCAGCACCTGGGCCCCCCAGGTCGTGGCTTTCTTT

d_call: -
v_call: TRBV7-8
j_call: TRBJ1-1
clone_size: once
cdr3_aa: CASSFSNTEAFF
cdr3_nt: TGTGCCAGCAGCTTTAGCAACACTGAAGCTTTCTTT

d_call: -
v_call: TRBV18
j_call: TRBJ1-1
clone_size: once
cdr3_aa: CASSPTGEAFF
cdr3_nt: TGTGCCAGCTCACCAACGGGTGAAGCTTTCTTT

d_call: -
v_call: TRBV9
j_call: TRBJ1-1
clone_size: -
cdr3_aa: CASSVAALNTEAFF
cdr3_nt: TGTGCCAGCAGCGTAGCGGCGTTGAACACTGAAGCTTTCTTT

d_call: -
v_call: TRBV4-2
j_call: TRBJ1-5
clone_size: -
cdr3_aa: CASSQDPTRNQPQHF
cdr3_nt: TGTGCCAGCAGCCAAGATCCGACACGCAATCAGCCCCAGCATTTT

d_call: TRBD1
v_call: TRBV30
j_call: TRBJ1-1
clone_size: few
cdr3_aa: CAYRDSQNTEAFF
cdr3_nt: TGTGCCTACCGGGACAGCCAGAACACTGAAGCTTTCTTT

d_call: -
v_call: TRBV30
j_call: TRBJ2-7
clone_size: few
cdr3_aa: CAWRGIEERHF
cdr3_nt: TGTGCCTGGAGAGGGATAGAAGAAAGGCACTTC